The present entry profiles one T cell receptor beta chain with its context. Its antigen is unidentified. Libraries were made from TCR beta cDNA, and they carried unique molecular identifiers. The T cell input of about 0.85 to 10 million gave roughly 500,000 cDNA molecules. One entry per CDR3 protein results from TCRdb running MiXCR on the PCR reads. The repertoire consists of 750,000 to 950,000 distinct CDR3 sequences, with roughly 50% occurring once and the leading ten covering under 6%. This record belongs to a study of post-analysis software for immune sequencing data. Study conclusions and caveats: Several TRBV segments occurring more often in patients than controls included TRBV5-6, TRBV5-1 and TRBV20-1. Samples from a shared batch, those prepared together, strongly co-clustered by F measure.

With 4 bases removed from V and 7 bases from J, the gap between germline ends came to 20 bases. The germline V gene has CDR1 LGHDT and CDR2 YNNKEL (reference sequence). The CDR3 is 16 residues long. The clonotype was recovered from a girl between 10 and 17 years old with multiple sclerosis. Input material: blood. J is TRBJ2-1 and V is TRBV3-1, with D tentatively TRBD1 (6 bases). The CDR3 sequence is CASSPLVGRTVNEQFF. In DNA, the CDR3 is TGTGCCAGCAGCCCACTGGTAGGGCGGACAGTTAATGAGCAGTTCTTC.